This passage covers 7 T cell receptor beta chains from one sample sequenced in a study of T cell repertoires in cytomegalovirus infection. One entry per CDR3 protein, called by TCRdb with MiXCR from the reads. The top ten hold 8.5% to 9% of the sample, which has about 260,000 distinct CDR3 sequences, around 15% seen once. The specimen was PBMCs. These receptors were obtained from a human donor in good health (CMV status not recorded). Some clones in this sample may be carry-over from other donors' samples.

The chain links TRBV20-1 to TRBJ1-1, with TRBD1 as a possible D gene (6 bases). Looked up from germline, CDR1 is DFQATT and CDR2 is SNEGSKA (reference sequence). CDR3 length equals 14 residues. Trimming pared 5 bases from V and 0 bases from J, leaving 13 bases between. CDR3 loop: CSAPRQVMNTEAFF. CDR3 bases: TGCAGTGCTCCAAGACAGGTCATGAACACTGAAGCTTTCTTT.

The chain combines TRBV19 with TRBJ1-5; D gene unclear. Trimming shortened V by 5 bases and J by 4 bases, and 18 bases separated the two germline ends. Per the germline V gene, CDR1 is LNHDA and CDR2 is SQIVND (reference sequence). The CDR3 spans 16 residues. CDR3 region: CASSSGRGEFNQPQHF. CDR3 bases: TGTGCCAGTAGTTCCGGACGGGGAGAGTTTAATCAGCCCCAGCATTTT.

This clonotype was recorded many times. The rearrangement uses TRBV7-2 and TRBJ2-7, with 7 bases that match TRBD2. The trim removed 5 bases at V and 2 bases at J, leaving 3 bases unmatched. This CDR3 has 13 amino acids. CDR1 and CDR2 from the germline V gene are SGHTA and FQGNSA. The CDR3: CASSNSGAYEQYF. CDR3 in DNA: TGTGCCAGCAGCAACAGCGGGGCCTACGAGCAGTACTTC.

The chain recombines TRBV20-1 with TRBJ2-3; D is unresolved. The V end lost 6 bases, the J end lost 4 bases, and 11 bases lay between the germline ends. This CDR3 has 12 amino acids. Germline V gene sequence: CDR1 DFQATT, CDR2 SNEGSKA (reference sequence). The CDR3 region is CSAVLGADTQYF. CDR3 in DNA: TGCAGTGCAGTTCTTGGGGCAGATACGCAGTATTTT.

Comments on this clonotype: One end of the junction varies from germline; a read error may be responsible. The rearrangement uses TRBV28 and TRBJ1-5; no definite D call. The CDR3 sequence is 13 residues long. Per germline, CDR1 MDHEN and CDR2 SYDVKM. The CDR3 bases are TGTGCCAGCAGTTATCCATTAAATCACCCCCAGCATTTT. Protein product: CASSYPLNHPQHF.

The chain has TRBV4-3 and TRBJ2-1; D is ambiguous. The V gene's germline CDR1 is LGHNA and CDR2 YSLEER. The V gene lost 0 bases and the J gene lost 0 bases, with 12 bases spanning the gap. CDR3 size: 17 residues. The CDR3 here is CASSQDPGGSSYNEQFF. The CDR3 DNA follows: TGCGCCAGCAGCCAAGATCCGGGCGGTAGCTCCTACAATGAGCAGTTCTTC.

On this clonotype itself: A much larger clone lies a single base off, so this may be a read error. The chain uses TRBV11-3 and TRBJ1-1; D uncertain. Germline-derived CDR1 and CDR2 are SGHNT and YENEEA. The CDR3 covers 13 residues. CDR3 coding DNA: TGTACCAGCAGCTTAGTAGCACAAACTGAAGCTTTCTTT. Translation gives CTSSLVAQTEAFF.